These 29 T cell receptor beta chains were all obtained from the same sample, sequenced in a study of cytomegalovirus exposure and HLA in healthy donors. Primers for the PCR totalled 60 Vbeta and 13 Jbeta. The table came from immunoSEQ multiplex PCR; TCRdb's copy has only in-frame clones and leaves some out. The sample has some 110,000 clones. Sequenced input: PBMCs. The receptors stem from a young man in good health and CMV-seronegative.

The chain uses TRBV4-3 and TRBJ2-2; D remains ambiguous. V gave up 0 bases and J gave up 0 bases, with 5 bases separating them. Looked up from germline, CDR1 is LGHNA and CDR2 is YSLEER. This CDR3 has 15 amino acids. CDR3 loop: CASSQDFPNTGELFF. The CDR3 DNA follows: TGCGCCAGCAGCCAAGACTTTCCGAACACCGGGGAGCTGTTTTTT.

The chain links TRBV28 to TRBJ2-3, with D uncertain. Germline lookup yields CDR1 MDHEN and CDR2 SYDVKM. The CDR3 has 15 residues. V was shortened by 3 bases and J by 0 bases, with 10 bases between the two germline ends. The CDR3 sequence: CASSFEEPSTDTQYF. DNA of the CDR3: TGTGCCAGCAGTTTCGAGGAACCTAGCACAGATACGCAGTATTTT.

The chain combines TRBV6-7 with TRBJ1-1; 9 bases line up with TRBD1. TRBV6-7 is assigned to the ORF class and has an uncertain function. The J segment lost 3 bases and the V segment lost 6 bases, leaving 5 bases of the junction unmatched. This CDR3 contains 14 residues. The CDR3 reads CASSHGQGHTEAFF. The CDR3 coding sequence is TGTGCCAGCAGCCATGGACAGGGGCACACTGAAGCTTTCTTT.

The V and J genes are TRBV5-1 and TRBJ1-2, with a tentative D call TRBD1 (6 bases). The CDR3 loop spans 14 amino acids. V gave up 0 bases and J gave up 3 bases, with 9 bases separating them. Germline V gene lookup returns CDR1 SGHRS and CDR2 YFSETQ. The CDR3 sequence: CASSLAGADYGYTF. In nucleotides, the CDR3 is TGCGCCAGCAGCTTGGCAGGGGCAGACTATGGCTACACCTTC.

The chain is built from TRBV13 and TRBJ2-5, with TRBD1 matching 7 bases. V was clipped by 2 bases and J by 1 base; unmatched bases: 1. CDR1 is PRHDT, CDR2 FYEKMQ, per germline (reference sequence). This CDR3 has 14 residues. CDR3 nucleotides: TGTGCCAGCAGCTTAAGGACAGGCCAAGAGACCCAGTACTTC. It translates to CASSLRTGQETQYF. Looking up the rest from reference TRBV13 and TRBJ2-5 gives the full variable domain: AAGVIQSPRHLIKEKRETATLKCYPIPRHDTVYWYQQGPGQDPQFLISFYEKMQSDKGSIPDRFSAQQFSDYHSELNMSSLELGDSALYFCASSLRTGQETQYFGPGTRLLVL.

J is TRBJ2-2 and V is TRBV5-4; a possible D gene is TRBD2 (6 bases). Germline CDR1 SGHNT, CDR2 YYREEE (reference sequence). V lost 3 bases and J lost 0, with 21 bases in between. The CDR3 is 19 residues long. The CDR3 is CASSSGGTFRISNTGELFF. As DNA, the CDR3 is TGTGCCAGCAGCTCAGGTGGGACTTTCCGTATATCGAACACCGGGGAGCTGTTTTTT.

The chain combines TRBV15 with TRBJ2-5; the match to TRBD1 covers 10 bases. The ends lost 4 bases at V and 5 bases at J; junction bases unmatched: 10. Germline assignment: CDR1 LNHNV and CDR2 YYDKDF (reference sequence). The CDR3 covers 16 residues. CDR3 residues: CATSTLKTGGWETQYF. DNA of the CDR3: TGTGCCACCAGCACCTTGAAGACAGGGGGCTGGGAGACCCAGTACTTC.

The chain carries TRBV5-4 and TRBJ1-2, with D possibly being TRBD1 (6 bases). This CDR3 comprises 15 residues. The V end lost 4 bases, the J end lost 5 bases, and 18 bases lay between the germline ends. Germline V gene lookup returns CDR1 SGHNT and CDR2 YYREEE (reference sequence). CDR3 amino acids: CASSNDRQDGYGYTF. The CDR3 DNA is TGTGCCAGCAGCAACGATCGACAGGATGGGTATGGCTACACCTTC.

The chain carries TRBV28 and TRBJ2-3; TRBD2 matches at 11 bases. The J segment lost 4 bases and the V segment lost 6 bases, leaving 9 bases of the junction unmatched. Germline V gene sequence: CDR1 MDHEN, CDR2 SYDVKM. This CDR3 contains 16 residues. The DNA of the CDR3 is TGTGCCAGCAGGGAAACACTAGCGGGAGTGGCAGATACGCAGTATTTT. Protein: CASRETLAGVADTQYF.

The chain uses TRBV30 and TRBJ1-5, with D possibly TRBD1 on 6 matching bases. The CDR3 runs to 14 residues. V dropped 5 bases and J dropped 7 bases, with 18 bases sitting between them. Germline V lookup: CDR1 GTSNPN, CDR2 SVGIG (reference sequence). CDR3 coding DNA: TGTGCCTGGGGATACGACACCACAGGGCAGCCCCAGCATTTT. It translates to CAWGYDTTGQPQHF. Together with reference TRBV30 and TRBJ1-5, the CDR3 gives the full variable domain: SQTIHQWPATLVQPVGSPLSLECTVEGTSNPNLYWYRQAAGRGLQLLFYSVGIGQISSEVPQNLSASRPQDRQFILSSKKLLLSDSGFYLCAWGYDTTGQPQHFGDGTRLSIL.

The chain combines TRBV6-6 with TRBJ2-7; 7 positions match TRBD1. The CDR3 totals 13 residues. The germline V gene has CDR1 MNHNY and CDR2 SVGAGI (reference sequence). The trim removed 6 bases at V and 3 bases at J, leaving 5 bases unmatched. Here the CDR3 DNA reads TGTGCCAGCAGAAACCGGGACAGCTACGAGCAGTACTTC. The encoded protein is CASRNRDSYEQYF.

The rearrangement joins TRBV27 to TRBJ2-1, with TRBD2 matching 12 bases. There are 17 residues in the CDR3. From germline, CDR1 is MNHEY and CDR2 SMNVEV (reference sequence). Unmatched junction bases numbered 12, after V lost 5 bases and J lost 7 bases. CDR3: CASSPRGLAGAGNEQFF. The DNA for the CDR3 is TGTGCCAGCAGTCCCCGGGGACTAGCGGGCGCTGGTAATGAGCAGTTCTTC.

J is TRBJ2-3 and V is TRBV30; tentatively, D is TRBD1 (6 bases). Trimming left V 3 bases short and J 3 bases short, with 16 bases between. In germline, CDR1 is GTSNPN, CDR2 SVGIG (reference sequence). The CDR3 contains 15 residues. This CDR3 reads CAWSPAGARTDTQYF. The CDR3 DNA reads TGTGCCTGGAGCCCCGCAGGGGCAAGAACAGATACGCAGTATTTT.

This chain uses TRBV6-5 with TRBJ2-7; a weak D match, TRBD1 (5 bases). The CDR3 has 12 amino acids. Trimming removed 9 bases at V and 0 bases at J, with 9 bases between. Germline lookup yields CDR1 MNHEY and CDR2 SVGAGI. The CDR3 loop is CASQGLSYEQYF. CDR3 nucleotide sequence: TGTGCCAGTCAGGGCCTCTCCTACGAGCAGTACTTC.

In DNA, the CDR3 is TGTGCCAGCAGCGGCCTTAGCGGGAGGGTGACTTTTAACAATGAGCAGTTCTTC. Translated: CASSGLSGRVTFNNEQFF. The V and J genes are TRBV2 and TRBJ2-1; 11 bases are shared with TRBD2. Germline CDR1 SNHLY, CDR2 FYNNEI. The CDR3 loop spans 18 amino acids. Trimming took 6 bases from V and 5 from J; bases not matched to a gene: 15.

This chain links TRBV7-3 with TRBJ2-1; D is perhaps TRBD2 (5 bases). With 1 base removed from V and 0 bases from J, the gap between germline ends came to 25 bases. Germline CDR1 reads SGHTA; CDR2 reads FQGTGA. The CDR3 length is 21 residues. The CDR3 bases are TGTGCCAGCAGCTTAATTGTCGGTATCCCACCCCCTAGCCGCTCCTACAATGAGCAGTTCTTC. Translated, it gives CASSLIVGIPPPSRSYNEQFF.

Regarding this clone: In the same sample, other DNA sequences code for this CDR3. The chain combines TRBV5-1 with TRBJ1-1; maybe TRBD1 (6 bases). V lost 4 bases, J lost 1 base, and 11 bases lay in between. Germline CDR1 is SGHRS and CDR2 is YFSETQ. This CDR3 contains 14 residues. For the CDR3, the DNA is TGCGCCAGCAGCCCGGGACAACCGAACACTGAAGCTTTCTTT. Translated: CASSPGQPNTEAFF.

The chain's CDR3 is CASSYRRAGELFF. The CDR3 nucleotides read TGTGCCAGCAGTTACCGCAGGGCCGGGGAGCTGTTTTTT. This chain links TRBV6-5 with TRBJ2-2, with a possible D match to TRBD1 (5 bases). Between the trimmed V and J ends, which lost 2 bases and 6 bases, there was a span of 7 bases. This CDR3 comprises 13 residues. The germline gives CDR1 MNHEY, CDR2 SVGAGI.

The chain has TRBV2 and TRBJ2-2; 8 bases match TRBD1. The CDR3 is 13 residues long. Germline V gene lookup returns CDR1 SNHLY and CDR2 FYNNEI. The V gene end was trimmed by 5 bases and the J gene end by 7 bases; junction bases not matched to a gene: 3. The chain's CDR3 is CASSLGQGGELFF. The CDR3 DNA sequence: TGTGCCAGCAGTCTAGGACAGGGCGGGGAGCTGTTTTTT. The full variable domain, in which reference TRBV2 and TRBJ2-2 provide the parts outside the CDR3, is EPEVTQTPSHQVTQMGQEVILRCVPISNHLYFYWYRQILGQKVEFLVSFYNNEISEKSEIFDDQFSVERPDGSNFTLKIRSTKLEDSAMYFCASSLGQGGELFFGEGSRLTVL.

The chain is built from TRBV28 and TRBJ2-3, with TRBD2 identical over 7 bases. The ends lost 5 bases at V and 4 bases at J; junction bases unmatched: 15. The CDR3 runs to 17 residues. Germline-derived CDR1 and CDR2 are MDHEN and SYDVKM. CDR3 protein: CASSTPRRGRAPDTQYF. In nucleotides, the CDR3 is TGTGCCAGCAGTACCCCCCGCCGGGGGAGGGCCCCAGATACGCAGTATTTT.

The chain is built from TRBV10-3 and TRBJ2-7; 10 bases match TRBD2. V dropped 10 bases and J dropped 4; count of bases not matched to a gene: 16. The CDR3 consists of 16 residues. In germline, CDR1 is ENHRY, CDR2 SYGVKD. The CDR3 here is CATKPLLAGDSYEQYF. The CDR3 DNA is TGTGCCACTAAACCCCTCCTAGCGGGAGATAGTTACGAGCAGTACTTC.

The chain links TRBV28 to TRBJ2-7; tentatively, D is TRBD1 (6 bases). Germline CDR1 is MDHEN and CDR2 is SYDVKM. This CDR3 has 13 amino acids. Trimming took 4 bases from V and 4 from J, leaving 11 bases between them. This chain's CDR3 is CASSSYGQYEQYF. For the CDR3, the DNA is TGTGCCAGCAGTTCCTACGGACAGTACGAGCAGTACTTC.

CDR3 coding DNA: TGCGCCAGCAGCTTACAGGCTAGCTCCTACGAGCAGTACTTC. Its translation is CASSLQASSYEQYF. The V and J genes are TRBV5-1 and TRBJ2-7; possible D gene TRBD1, 5 bases. CDR1 and CDR2 (germline): SGHRS, YFSETQ. The CDR3 sequence is 14 residues long. Trimming shortened V by 2 bases and J by 0 bases, and 9 bases separated the two germline ends.

The chain links TRBV11-2 to TRBJ2-7; D possibly corresponds to TRBD1 (6 bases). Germline lookup yields CDR1 SGHAT and CDR2 FQNNGV. V lost 5 bases to trimming and J lost 2 bases, with 16 bases between them. The CDR3 runs to 15 residues. The CDR3 region has the DNA TGTGCCAGCAGCCATATCCGGGACATACCCTACGAGCAGTACTTC. Its protein is CASSHIRDIPYEQYF.

J is TRBJ2-3 and V is TRBV11-2; 9 bases are a match to TRBD1. The junction had 6 bases not matched to a gene; V was cut back by 3 bases and J by 5 bases. This CDR3 is 15 amino acids long. The germline CDR1 and CDR2 sequences are SGHAT and FQNNGV. The DNA for the CDR3 is TGTGCCAGCAGCTTTTCGACAGGGGGGAGAGATACGCAGTATTTT. It yields the protein CASSFSTGGRDTQYF.

CDR3 region: CASSSLGHEQYF. The CDR3 nucleotides read TGTGCCAGCAGCTCACTAGGCCACGAGCAGTACTTC. J is TRBJ2-7 and V is TRBV7-6; tentative D call: TRBD2 (5 bases). Germline V gives CDR1 SGHVS, CDR2 FNYEAQ. This CDR3 comprises 12 residues. The V gene lost 4 bases and the J gene lost 5 bases, with 9 bases spanning the gap.

V gene TRBV5-6 combines with J gene TRBJ1-5; D ambiguous. The CDR3 contains 16 residues. Trimming removed 4 bases from V and 4 bases from J, with 18 bases in between. Germline V gives CDR1 SGHDT, CDR2 YYEEEE. CDR3 in DNA: TGTGCCAGCAGCCGTATGAGGGCCGCGAATAATCAGCCCCAGCATTTT. It is translated as CASSRMRAANNQPQHF.

The CDR3 sequence is CSVEFPEDDTGELFF. In nucleotides, the CDR3 is TGCAGCGTTGAGTTCCCGGAGGACGACACCGGGGAGCTGTTTTTT. V gene TRBV29-1 combines with J gene TRBJ2-2, with D possibly TRBD2 on 5 matching bases. The CDR3 has 15 residues. V was clipped by 3 bases and J by 3 bases, with 14 bases between them. Germline V CDR1 and CDR2: SQVTM, ANQGSEA.

The J gene is TRBJ2-3, the V gene TRBV10-1, with 11 bases lining up with TRBD2. The CDR3 is made up of 15 amino acids. The germline V gene encodes CDR1 WNHNN and CDR2 SYGVQD (reference sequence). The J segment lost 7 bases and the V segment lost 5 bases, leaving 8 bases of the junction unmatched. The CDR3 DNA reads as TGCGCCAGCAGTTTAGCGGGAGGGCCTCCCAATACGCAGTATTTT. It is translated as CASSLAGGPPNTQYF.